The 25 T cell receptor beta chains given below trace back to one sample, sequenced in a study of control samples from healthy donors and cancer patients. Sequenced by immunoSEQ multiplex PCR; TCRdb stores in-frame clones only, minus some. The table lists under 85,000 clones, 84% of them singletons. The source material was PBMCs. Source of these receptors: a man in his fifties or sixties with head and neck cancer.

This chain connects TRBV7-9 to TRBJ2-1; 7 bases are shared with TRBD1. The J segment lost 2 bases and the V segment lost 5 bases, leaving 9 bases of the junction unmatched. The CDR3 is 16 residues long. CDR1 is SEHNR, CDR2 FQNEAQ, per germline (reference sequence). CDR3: CASSRPTGNPYNEQFF. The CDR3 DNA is TGTGCCAGCAGCCGGCCGACAGGGAACCCCTACAATGAGCAGTTCTTC.

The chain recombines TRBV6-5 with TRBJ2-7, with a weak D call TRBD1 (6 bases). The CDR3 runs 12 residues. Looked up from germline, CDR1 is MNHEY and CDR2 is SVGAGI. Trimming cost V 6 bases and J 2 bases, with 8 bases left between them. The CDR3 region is CASRWTAYEQYF. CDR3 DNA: TGTGCCAGCAGGTGGACAGCCTACGAGCAGTACTTC.

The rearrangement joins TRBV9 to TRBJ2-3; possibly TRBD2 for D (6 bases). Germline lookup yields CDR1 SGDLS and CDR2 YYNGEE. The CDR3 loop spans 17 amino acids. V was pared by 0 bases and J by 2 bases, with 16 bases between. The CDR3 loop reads CASSVAPSEESTDTQYF. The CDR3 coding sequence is TGTGCCAGCAGCGTAGCTCCTAGCGAGGAATCCACAGATACGCAGTATTTT.

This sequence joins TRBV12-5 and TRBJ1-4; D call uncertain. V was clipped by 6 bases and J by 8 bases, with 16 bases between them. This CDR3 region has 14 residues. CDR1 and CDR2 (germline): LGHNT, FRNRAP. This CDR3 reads CASGQDAIGEKLFF. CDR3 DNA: TGTGCTAGTGGCCAGGACGCGATAGGGGAAAAACTGTTTTTT.

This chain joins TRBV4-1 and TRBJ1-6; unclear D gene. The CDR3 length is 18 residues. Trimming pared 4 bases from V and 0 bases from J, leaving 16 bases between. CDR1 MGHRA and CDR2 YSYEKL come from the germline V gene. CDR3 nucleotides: TGCGCCAGCAGCCCTCAGGTCCCGGCGAGCTCCTATAATTCACCCCTCCACTTT. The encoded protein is CASSPQVPASSYNSPLHF.

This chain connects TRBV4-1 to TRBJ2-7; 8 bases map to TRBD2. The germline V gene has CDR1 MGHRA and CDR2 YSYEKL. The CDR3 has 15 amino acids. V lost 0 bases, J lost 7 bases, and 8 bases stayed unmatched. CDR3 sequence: CASSQDQAGAWEQYF. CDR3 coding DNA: TGCGCCAGCAGCCAAGATCAAGCGGGAGCTTGGGAGCAGTACTTC.

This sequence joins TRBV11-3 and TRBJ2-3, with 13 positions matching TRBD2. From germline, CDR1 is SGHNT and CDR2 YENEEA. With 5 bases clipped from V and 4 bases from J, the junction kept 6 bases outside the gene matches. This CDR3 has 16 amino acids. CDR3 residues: CASSPGLAGASDTQYF. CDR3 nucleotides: TGTGCCAGCAGCCCAGGACTAGCGGGAGCATCAGATACGCAGTATTTT.

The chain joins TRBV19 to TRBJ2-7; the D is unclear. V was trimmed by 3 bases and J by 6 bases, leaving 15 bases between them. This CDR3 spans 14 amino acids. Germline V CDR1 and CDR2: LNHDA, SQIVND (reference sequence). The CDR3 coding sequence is TGTGCCAGTAGTATCGCACAGTCGGGCTCCGAGCAGTACTTC. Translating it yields CASSIAQSGSEQYF.

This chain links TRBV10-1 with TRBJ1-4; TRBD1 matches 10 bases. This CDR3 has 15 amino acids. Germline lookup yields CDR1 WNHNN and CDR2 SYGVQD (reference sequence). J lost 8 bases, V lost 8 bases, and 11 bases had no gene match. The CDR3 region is CASPLGDRGPEKLFF. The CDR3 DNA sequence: TGCGCCAGCCCCCTGGGGGACAGGGGACCCGAAAAACTGTTTTTT.

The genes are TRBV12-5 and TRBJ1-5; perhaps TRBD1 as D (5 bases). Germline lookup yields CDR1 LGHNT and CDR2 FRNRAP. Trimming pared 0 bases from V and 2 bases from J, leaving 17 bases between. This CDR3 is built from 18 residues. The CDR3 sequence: CASGLVTNPGLGNQPQHF. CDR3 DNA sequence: TGTGCTAGTGGTTTGGTAACGAACCCAGGGTTGGGCAATCAGCCCCAGCATTTT.

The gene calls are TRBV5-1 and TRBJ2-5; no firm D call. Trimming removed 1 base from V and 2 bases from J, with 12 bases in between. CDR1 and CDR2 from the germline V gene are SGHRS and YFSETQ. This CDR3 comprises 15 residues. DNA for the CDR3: TGCGCCAGCAGCTTGTCGGCATACGAACAAGAGACCCAGTACTTC. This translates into CASSLSAYEQETQYF.

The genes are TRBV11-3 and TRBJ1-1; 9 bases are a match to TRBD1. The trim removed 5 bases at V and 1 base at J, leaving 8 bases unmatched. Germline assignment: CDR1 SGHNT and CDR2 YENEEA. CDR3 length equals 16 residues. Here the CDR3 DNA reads TGTGCCAGCAGCCCTGGGACAGGGTTTGGGAACACTGAAGCTTTCTTT. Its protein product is CASSPGTGFGNTEAFF.

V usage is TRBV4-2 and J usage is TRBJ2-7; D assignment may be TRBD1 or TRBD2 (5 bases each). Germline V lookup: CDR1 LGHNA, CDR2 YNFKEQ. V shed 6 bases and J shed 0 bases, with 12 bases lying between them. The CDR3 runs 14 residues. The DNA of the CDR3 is TGTGCCAGCAGACTCAGGGAGAGCTCCTACGAGCAGTACTTC. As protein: CASRLRESSYEQYF.

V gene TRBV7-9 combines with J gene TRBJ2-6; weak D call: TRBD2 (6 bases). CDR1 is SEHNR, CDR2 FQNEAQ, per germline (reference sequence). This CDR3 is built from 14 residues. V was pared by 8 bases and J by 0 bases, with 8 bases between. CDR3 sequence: CASWGGSGANVLTF. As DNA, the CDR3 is TGTGCCAGCTGGGGAGGCTCTGGGGCCAACGTCCTGACTTTC.

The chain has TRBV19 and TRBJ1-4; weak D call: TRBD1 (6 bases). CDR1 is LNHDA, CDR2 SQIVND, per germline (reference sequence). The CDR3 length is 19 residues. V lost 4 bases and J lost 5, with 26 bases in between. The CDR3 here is CASSSGGPPSLPLNEKLFF. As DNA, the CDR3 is TGTGCCAGTAGTAGCGGGGGCCCTCCTTCGCTGCCTCTAAATGAAAAACTGTTTTTT.

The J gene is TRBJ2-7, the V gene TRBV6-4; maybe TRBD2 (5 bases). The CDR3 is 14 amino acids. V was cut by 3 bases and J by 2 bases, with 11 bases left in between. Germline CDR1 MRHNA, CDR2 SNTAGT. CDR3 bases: TGTGCCAGCAGTGAATTAGCGAGCCCCTACGAGCAGTACTTC. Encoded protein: CASSELASPYEQYF.

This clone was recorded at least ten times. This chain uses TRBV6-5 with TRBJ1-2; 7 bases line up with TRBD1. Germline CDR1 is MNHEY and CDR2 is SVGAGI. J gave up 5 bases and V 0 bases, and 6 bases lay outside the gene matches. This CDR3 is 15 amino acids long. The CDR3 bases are TGTGCCAGCAGTTACTCGGGGCAGGGGGGATATGGCTACACCTTC. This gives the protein CASSYSGQGGYGYTF.

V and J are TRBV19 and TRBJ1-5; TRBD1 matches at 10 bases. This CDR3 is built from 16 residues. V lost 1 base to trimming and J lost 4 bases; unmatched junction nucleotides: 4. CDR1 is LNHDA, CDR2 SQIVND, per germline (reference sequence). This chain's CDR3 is CASSIVGQGYNQPQHF. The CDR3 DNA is TGTGCCAGTAGTATAGTGGGACAGGGGTATAATCAGCCCCAGCATTTT.

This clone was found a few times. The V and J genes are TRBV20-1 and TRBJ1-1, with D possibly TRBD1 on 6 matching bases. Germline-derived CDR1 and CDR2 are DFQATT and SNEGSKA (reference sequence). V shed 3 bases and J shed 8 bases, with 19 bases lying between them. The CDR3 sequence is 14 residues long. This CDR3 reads CSASSTGGRVEAFF. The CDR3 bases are TGCAGTGCTAGTTCGACCGGGGGCCGCGTCGAAGCTTTCTTT.

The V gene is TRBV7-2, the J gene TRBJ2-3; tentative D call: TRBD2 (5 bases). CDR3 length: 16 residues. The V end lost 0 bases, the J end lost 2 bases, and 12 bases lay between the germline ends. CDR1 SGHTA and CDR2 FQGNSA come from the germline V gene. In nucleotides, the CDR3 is TGTGCCAGCAGCTTAGCCTTAGCGTTTAACACAGATACGCAGTATTTT. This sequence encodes CASSLALAFNTDTQYF.

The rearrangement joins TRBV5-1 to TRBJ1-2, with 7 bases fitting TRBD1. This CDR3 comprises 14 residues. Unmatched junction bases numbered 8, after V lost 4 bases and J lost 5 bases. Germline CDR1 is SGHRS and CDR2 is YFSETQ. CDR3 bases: TGCGCCAGCAGCACTGACAGGGCGGGGTATGGCTACACCTTC. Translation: CASSTDRAGYGYTF.

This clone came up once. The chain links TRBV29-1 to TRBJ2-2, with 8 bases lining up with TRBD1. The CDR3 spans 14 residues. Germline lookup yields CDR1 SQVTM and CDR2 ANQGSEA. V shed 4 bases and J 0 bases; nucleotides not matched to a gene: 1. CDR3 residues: CSVGTGTNTGELFF. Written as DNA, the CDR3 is TGCAGCGTTGGGACAGGGACGAACACCGGGGAGCTGTTTTTT.

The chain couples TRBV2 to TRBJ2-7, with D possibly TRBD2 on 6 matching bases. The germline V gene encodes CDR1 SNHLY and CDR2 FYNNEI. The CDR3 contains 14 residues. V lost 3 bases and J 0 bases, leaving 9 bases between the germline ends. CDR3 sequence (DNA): TGTGCCAGCAGTGATTCTAGCGTCTCCTACGAGCAGTACTTC. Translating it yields CASSDSSVSYEQYF.

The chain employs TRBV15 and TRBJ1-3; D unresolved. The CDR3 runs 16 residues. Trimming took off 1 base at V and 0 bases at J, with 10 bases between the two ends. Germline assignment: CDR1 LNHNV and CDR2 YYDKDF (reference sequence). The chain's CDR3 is CATSRGLESSGNTIYF. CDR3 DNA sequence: TGTGCCACCAGCAGAGGACTCGAAAGCTCTGGAAACACCATATATTTT.

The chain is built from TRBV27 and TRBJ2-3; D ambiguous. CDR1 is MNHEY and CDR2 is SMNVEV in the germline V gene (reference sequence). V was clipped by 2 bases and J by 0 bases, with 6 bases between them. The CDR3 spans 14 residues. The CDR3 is CASSLASSTDTQYF. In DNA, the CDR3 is TGTGCCAGCAGTTTAGCGTCTAGCACAGATACGCAGTATTTT.